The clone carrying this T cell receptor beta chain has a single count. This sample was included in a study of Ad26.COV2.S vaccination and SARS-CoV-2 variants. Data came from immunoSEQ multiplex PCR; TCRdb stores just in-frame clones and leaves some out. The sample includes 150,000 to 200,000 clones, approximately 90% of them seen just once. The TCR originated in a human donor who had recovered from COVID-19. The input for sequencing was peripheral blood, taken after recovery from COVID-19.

CDR3 DNA: TGTGCCAGCAGCCTCCCGGCCGGGACTAGCGGGAGTAATGAGCAGTTCTTC. Translating gives CASSLPAGTSGSNEQFF. The chain joins TRBV4-2 to TRBJ2-1, with TRBD2 matching 14 bases. Germline assignment: CDR1 LGHNA and CDR2 YNFKEQ. The CDR3 covers 17 residues. The V segment lost 4 bases and the J segment 7 bases; nucleotides outside the gene matches: 9.